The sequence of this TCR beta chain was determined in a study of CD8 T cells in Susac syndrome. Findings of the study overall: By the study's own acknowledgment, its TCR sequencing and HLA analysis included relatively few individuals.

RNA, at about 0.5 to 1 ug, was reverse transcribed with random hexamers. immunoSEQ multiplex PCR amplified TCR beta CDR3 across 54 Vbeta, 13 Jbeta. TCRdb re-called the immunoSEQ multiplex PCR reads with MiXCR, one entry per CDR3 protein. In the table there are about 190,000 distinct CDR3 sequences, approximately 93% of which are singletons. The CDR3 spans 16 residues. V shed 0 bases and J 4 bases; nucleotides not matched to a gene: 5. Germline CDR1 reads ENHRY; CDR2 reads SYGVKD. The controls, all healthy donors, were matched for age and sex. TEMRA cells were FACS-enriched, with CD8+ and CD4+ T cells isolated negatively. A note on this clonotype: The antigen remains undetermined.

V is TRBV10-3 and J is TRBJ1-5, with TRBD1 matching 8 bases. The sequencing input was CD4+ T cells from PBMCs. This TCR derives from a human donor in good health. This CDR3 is CAISESTRGPNQPQHF. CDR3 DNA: TGTGCCATCAGTGAGTCGACCAGGGGGCCGAATCAGCCCCAGCATTTT.